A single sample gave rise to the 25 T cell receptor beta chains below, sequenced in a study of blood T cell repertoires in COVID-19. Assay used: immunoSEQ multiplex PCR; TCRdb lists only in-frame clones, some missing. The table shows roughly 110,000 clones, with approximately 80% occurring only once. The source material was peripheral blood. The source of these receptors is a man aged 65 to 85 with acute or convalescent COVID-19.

The CDR3 loop is CASSLAQLVTKQYF. In nucleotides, the CDR3 is TGTGCCAGCAGCTTAGCACAGTTAGTTACGAAACAGTACTTC. The chain joins TRBV7-9 to TRBJ2-7; D is uncertain. V was shortened by 0 bases and J by 10 bases, with 16 bases between the two germline ends. Germline V lookup: CDR1 SEHNR, CDR2 FQNEAQ (reference sequence). This CDR3 is 14 amino acids long.

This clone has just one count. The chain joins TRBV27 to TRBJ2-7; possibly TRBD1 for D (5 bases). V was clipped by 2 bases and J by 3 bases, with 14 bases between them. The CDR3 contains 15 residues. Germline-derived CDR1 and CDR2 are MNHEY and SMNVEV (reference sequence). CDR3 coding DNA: TGTGCCAGCAGTTTAAGCCAGGGTGTGGTCTACGAGCAGTACTTC. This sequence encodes CASSLSQGVVYEQYF.

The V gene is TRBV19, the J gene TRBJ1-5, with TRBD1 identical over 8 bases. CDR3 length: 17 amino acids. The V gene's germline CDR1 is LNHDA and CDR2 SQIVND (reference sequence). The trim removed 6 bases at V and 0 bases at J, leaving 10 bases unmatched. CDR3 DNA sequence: TGTGCCAGTAGGGAGACAGGGGAGTGGTATAGCAATCAGCCCCAGCATTTT. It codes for CASRETGEWYSNQPQHF.

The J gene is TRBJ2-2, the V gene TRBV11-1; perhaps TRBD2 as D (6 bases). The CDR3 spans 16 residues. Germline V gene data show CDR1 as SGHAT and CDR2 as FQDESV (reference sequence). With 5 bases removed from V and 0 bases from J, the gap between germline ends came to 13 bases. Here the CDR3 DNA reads TGTGCCAGCAGCCCCCGAGGGACTTCGAACACCGGGGAGCTGTTTTTT. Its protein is CASSPRGTSNTGELFF.

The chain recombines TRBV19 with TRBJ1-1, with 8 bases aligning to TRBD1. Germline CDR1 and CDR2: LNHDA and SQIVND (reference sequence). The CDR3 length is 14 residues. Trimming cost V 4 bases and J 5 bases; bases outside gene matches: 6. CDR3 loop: CASSKTGAQTEAFF. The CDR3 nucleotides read TGTGCCAGTAGTAAGACAGGGGCGCAGACTGAAGCTTTCTTT.

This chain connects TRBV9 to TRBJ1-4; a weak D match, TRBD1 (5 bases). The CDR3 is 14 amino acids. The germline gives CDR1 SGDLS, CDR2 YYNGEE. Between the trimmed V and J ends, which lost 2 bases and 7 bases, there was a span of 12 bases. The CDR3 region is CASSVEEGSEKLFF. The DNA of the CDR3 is TGTGCCAGCAGCGTTGAGGAGGGGAGTGAAAAACTGTTTTTT.

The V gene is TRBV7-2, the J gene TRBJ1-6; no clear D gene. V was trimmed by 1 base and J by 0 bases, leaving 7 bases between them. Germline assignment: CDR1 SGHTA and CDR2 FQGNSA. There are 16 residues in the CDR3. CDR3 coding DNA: TGTGCCAGCAGCTTAGACCGCAGCTCCTATAATTCACCCCTCCACTTT. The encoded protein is CASSLDRSSYNSPLHF.

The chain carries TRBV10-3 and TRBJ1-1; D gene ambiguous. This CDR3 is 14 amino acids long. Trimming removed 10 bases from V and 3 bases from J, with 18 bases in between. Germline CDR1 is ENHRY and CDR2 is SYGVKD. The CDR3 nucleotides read TGTGCCAGCTCTCGGGGTCCTGGAGACACTGAAGCTTTCTTT. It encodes CASSRGPGDTEAFF.

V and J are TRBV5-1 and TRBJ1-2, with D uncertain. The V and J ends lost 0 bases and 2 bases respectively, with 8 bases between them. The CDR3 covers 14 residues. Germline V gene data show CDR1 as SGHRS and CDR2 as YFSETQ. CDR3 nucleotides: TGCGCCAGCAGCTTGGCCGGCGGGAACTATGGCTACACCTTC. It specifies CASSLAGGNYGYTF.

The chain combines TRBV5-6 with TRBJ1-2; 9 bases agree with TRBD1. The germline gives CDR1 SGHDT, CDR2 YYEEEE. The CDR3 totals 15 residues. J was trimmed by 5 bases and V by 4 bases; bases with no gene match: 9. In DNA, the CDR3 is TGTGCCAGCAGCCTAAGGACAGGGGACTATTATGGCTACACCTTC. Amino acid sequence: CASSLRTGDYYGYTF.

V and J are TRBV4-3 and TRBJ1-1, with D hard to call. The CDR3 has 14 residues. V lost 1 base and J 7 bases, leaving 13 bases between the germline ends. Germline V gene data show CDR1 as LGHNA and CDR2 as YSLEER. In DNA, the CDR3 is TGCGCCAGCAGCCAAGCATTGGGTTACAGTGAAGCTTTCTTT. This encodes CASSQALGYSEAFF.

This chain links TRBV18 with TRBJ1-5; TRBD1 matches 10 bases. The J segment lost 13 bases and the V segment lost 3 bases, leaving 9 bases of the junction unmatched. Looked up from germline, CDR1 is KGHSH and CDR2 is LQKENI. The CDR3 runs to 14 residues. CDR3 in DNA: TGTGCCAGCTCACCCAGCGGGACAGGGGTGATGCAGCATTTT. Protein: CASSPSGTGVMQHF.

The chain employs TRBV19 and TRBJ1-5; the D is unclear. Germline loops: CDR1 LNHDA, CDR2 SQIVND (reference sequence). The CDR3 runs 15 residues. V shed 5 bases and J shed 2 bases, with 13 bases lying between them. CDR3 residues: CASSSGEAGNQPQHF. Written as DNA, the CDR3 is TGTGCCAGTAGTTCAGGCGAAGCGGGCAATCAGCCCCAGCATTTT.

The CDR3 bases are TGTGCCACCGGTGGTGCCCAGGGAGGAGATACGCAGTATTTT. Protein product: CATGGAQGGDTQYF. The chain has TRBV24-1 and TRBJ2-3; the D gene is possibly TRBD2 (6 bases). In germline, CDR1 is KGHDR, CDR2 SFDVKD. There are 14 residues in the CDR3. The ends were cut back, 9 bases at V and 5 bases at J, with 17 bases in the middle.

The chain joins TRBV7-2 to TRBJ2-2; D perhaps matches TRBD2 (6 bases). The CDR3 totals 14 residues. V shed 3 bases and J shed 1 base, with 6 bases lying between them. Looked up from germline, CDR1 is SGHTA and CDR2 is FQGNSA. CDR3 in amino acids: CASSLGGNTGELFF. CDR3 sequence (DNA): TGTGCCAGCAGCTTGGGGGGGAACACCGGGGAGCTGTTTTTT.

CDR3 DNA: TGTGCCAGCAGCTTATCAGGGGCCTACGAGCAGTACTTC. Amino acids: CASSLSGAYEQYF. J is TRBJ2-7 and V is TRBV7-9; a weak D match, TRBD1 (6 bases). The CDR3 length is 13 residues. V lost 2 bases to trimming and J lost 2 bases, with 7 bases between them. Per the germline V gene, CDR1 is SEHNR and CDR2 is FQNEAQ (reference sequence).

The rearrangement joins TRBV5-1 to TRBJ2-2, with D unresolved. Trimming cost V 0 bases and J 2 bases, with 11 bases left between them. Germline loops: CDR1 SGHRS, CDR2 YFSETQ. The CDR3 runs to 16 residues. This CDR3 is CASSLAGLSNTGELFF. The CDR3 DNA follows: TGCGCCAGCAGCTTGGCCGGTCTATCTAACACCGGGGAGCTGTTTTTT. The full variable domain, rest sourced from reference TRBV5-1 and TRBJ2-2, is KAGVTQTPRYLIKTRGQQVTLSCSPISGHRSVSWYQQTPGQGLQFLFEYFSETQRNKGNFPGRFSGRQFSNSRSEMNVSTLELGDSALYLCASSLAGLSNTGELFFGEGSRLTVL.

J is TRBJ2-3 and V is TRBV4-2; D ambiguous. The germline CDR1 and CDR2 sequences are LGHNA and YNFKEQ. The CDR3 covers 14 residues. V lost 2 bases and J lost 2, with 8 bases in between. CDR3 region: CASSQPLPTDTQYF. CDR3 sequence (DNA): TGTGCCAGCAGCCAACCCCTCCCCACAGATACGCAGTATTTT.

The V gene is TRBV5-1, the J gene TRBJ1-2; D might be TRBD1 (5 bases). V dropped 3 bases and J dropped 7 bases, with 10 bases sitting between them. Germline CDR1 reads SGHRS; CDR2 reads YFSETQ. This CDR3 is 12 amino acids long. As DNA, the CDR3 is TGCGCCAGCAGCTCCCAGGGAGGTGGCTACACCTTC. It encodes CASSSQGGGYTF.

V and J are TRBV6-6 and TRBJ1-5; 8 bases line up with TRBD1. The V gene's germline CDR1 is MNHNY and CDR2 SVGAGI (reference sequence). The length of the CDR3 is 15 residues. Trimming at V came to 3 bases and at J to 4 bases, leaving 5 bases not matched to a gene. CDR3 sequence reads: CASSYQTGENQPQHF. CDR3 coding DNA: TGTGCCAGCAGTTATCAGACAGGGGAGAATCAGCCCCAGCATTTT.

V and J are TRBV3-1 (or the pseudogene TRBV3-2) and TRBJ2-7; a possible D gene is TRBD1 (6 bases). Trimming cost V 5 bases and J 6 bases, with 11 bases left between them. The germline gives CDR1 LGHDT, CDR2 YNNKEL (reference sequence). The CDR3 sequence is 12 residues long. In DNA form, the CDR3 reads TGTGCCAGCAGCAAACAGGGACGCGAGCAGTACTTC. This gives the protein CASSKQGREQYF.

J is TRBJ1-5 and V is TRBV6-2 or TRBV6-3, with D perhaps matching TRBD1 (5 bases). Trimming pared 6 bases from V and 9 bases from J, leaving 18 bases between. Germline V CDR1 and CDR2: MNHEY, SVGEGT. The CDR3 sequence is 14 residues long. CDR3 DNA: TGTGCCAGCAGCATCGACAGTTCTAACCGGCCCCAGCATTTT. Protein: CASSIDSSNRPQHF.

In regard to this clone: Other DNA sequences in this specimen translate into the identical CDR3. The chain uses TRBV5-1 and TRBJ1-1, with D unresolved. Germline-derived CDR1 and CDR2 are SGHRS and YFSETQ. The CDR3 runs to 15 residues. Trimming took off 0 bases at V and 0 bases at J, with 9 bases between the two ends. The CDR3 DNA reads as TGCGCCAGCAGCTTGGACCGGTTAATGAACACTGAAGCTTTCTTT. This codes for CASSLDRLMNTEAFF.

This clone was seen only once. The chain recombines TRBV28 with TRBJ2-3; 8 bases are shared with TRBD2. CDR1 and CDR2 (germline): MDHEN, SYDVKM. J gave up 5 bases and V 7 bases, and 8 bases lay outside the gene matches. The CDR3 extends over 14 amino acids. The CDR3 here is CASTLGRGVDTQYF. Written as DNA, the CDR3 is TGTGCCAGCACCTTGGGGCGGGGGGTAGATACGCAGTATTTT.

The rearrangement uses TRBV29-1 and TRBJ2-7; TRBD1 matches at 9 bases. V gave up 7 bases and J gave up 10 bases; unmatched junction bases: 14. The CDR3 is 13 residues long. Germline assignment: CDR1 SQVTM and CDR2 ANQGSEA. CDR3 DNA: TGCAGCGGTCAAGAGGGACAGGGAAGTGAACAGTACTTC. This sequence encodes CSGQEGQGSEQYF.